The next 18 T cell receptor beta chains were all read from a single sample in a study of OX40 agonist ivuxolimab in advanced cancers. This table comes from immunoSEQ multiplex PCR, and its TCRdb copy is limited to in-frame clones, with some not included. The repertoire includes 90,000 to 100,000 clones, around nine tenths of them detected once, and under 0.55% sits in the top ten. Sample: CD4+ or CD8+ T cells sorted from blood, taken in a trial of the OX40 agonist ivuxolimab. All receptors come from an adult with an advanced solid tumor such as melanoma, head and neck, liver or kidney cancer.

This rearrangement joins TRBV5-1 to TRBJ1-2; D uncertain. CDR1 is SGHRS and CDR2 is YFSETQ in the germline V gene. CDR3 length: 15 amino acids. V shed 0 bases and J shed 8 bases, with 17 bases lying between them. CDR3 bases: TGCGCCAGCAGCTTGGGCCTGGCGATTGGTGACGGCTACACCTTC. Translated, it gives CASSLGLAIGDGYTF. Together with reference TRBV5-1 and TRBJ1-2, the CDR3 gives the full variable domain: KAGVTQTPRYLIKTRGQQVTLSCSPISGHRSVSWYQQTPGQGLQFLFEYFSETQRNKGNFPGRFSGRQFSNSRSEMNVSTLELGDSALYLCASSLGLAIGDGYTFGSGTRLTVV.

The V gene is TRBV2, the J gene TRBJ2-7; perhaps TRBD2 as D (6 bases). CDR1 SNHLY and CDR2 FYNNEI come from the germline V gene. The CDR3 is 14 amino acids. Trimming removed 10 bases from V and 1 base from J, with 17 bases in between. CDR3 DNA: TGTGCCACCCGACTAGTGGGTGGGTCCTACGAGCAGTACTTC. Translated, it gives CATRLVGGSYEQYF.

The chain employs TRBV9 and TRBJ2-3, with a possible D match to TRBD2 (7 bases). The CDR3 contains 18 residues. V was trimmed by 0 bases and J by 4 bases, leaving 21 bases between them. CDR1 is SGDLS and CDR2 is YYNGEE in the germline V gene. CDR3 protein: CASSVAVSGGAGADTQYF. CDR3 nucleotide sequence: TGTGCCAGCAGCGTAGCTGTTAGTGGGGGGGCAGGCGCAGATACGCAGTATTTT.

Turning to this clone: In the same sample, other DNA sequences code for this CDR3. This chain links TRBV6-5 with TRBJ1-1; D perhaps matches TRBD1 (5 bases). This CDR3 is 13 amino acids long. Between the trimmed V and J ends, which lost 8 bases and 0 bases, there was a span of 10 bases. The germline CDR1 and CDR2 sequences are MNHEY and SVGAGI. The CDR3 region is CASRWGMNTEAFF. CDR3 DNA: TGTGCCAGCCGTTGGGGCATGAACACTGAAGCTTTCTTT.

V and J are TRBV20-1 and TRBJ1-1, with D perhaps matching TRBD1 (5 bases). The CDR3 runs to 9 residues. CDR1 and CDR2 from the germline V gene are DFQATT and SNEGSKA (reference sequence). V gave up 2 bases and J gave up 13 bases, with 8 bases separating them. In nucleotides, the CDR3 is TGCAGTGCTAGACCCGGGGGTTTCTTT. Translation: CSARPGGFF.

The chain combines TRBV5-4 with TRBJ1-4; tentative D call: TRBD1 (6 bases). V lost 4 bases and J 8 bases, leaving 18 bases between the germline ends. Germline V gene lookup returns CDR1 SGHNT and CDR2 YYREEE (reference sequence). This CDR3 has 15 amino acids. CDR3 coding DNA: TGTGCCAGCAGCCGGAGAAACCAGGGGAGGGAAAAACTGTTTTTT. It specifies CASSRRNQGREKLFF.

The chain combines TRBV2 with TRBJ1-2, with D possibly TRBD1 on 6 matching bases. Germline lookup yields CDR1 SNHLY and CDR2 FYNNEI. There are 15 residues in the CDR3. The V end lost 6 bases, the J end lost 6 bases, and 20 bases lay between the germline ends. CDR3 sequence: CASRARGGDENGYTF. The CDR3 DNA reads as TGTGCCAGCAGGGCGAGGGGGGGCGACGAGAATGGCTACACCTTC. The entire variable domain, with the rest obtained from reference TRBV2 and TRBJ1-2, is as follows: EPEVTQTPSHQVTQMGQEVILRCVPISNHLYFYWYRQILGQKVEFLVSFYNNEISEKSEIFDDQFSVERPDGSNFTLKIRSTKLEDSAMYFCASRARGGDENGYTFGSGTRLTVV.

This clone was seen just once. Written as DNA, the CDR3 is TGTGCCAGCAGCTCATGGGCTAGTGTCAGTGAGCAGTTCTTC. This gives the protein CASSSWASVSEQFF. The chain links TRBV11-2 to TRBJ2-1, with no clear D. CDR1 and CDR2 (germline): SGHAT, FQNNGV. CDR3 length: 14 amino acids. The V end lost 4 bases, the J end lost 9 bases, and 16 bases lay between the germline ends.

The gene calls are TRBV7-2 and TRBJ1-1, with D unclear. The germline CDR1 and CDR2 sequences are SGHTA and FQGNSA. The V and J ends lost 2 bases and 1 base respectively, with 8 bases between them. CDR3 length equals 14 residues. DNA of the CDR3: TGTGCCAGCAGCTTAATAGGGTGGAACACTGAAGCTTTCTTT. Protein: CASSLIGWNTEAFF.

CDR3 amino acids: CATLQSGGETQYF. The DNA of the CDR3 is TGTGCCACCTTACAGTCGGGGGGGGAGACCCAGTACTTC. This rearrangement joins TRBV28 to TRBJ2-5; TRBD2 agrees at 8 bases. Trimming removed 10 bases from V and 5 bases from J; junction bases left unmatched: 9. This CDR3 contains 13 residues. Germline V gene lookup returns CDR1 MDHEN and CDR2 SYDVKM.

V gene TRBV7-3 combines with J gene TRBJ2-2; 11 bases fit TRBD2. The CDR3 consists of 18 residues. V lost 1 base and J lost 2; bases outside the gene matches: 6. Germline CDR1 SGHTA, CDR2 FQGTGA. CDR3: CASSLSLAGGLNTGELFF. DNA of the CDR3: TGTGCCAGCAGCTTAAGCCTAGCGGGGGGCCTTAACACCGGGGAGCTGTTTTTT.

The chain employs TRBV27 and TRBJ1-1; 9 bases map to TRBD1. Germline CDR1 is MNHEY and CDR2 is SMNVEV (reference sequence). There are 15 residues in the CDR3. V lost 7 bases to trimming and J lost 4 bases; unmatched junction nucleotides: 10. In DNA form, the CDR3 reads TGTGCCAGCAAAAATCCGGGACAGGGCGGCACTGAAGCTTTCTTT. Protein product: CASKNPGQGGTEAFF.

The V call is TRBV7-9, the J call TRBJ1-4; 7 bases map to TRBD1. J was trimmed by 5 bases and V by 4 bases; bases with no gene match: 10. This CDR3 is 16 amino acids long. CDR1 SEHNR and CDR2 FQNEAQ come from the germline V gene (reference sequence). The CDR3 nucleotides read TGTGCCAGCAGCTCCAACACCGGGACAGAGAATGAAAAACTGTTTTTT. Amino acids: CASSSNTGTENEKLFF.

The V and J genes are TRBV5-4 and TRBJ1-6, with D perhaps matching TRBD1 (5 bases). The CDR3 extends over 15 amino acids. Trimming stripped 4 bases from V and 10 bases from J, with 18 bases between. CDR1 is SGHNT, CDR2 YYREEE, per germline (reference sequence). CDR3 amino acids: CASSPPFVGGSPLHF. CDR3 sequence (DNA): TGTGCCAGCAGCCCCCCGTTTGTGGGGGGGTCACCCCTCCACTTT.

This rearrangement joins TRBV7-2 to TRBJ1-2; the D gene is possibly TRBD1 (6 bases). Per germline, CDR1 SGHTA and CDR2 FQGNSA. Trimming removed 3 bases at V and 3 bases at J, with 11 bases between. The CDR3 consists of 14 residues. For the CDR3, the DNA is TGTGCCAGCAGCTTTGGCGACAGGTACTATGGCTACACCTTC. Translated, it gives CASSFGDRYYGYTF.

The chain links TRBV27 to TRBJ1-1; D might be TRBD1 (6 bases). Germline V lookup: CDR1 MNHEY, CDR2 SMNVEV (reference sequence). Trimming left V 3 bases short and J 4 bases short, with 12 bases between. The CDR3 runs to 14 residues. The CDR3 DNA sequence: TGTGCCAGCAGTTTCCTAGGGGGGAGCACTGAAGCTTTCTTT. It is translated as CASSFLGGSTEAFF.

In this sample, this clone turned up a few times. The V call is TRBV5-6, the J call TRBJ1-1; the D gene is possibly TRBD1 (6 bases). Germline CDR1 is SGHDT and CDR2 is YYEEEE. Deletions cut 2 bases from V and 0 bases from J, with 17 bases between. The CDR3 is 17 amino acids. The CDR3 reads CASSFRVGGQVNTEAFF. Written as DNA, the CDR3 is TGTGCCAGCAGCTTTAGGGTCGGGGGGCAGGTGAACACTGAAGCTTTCTTT.

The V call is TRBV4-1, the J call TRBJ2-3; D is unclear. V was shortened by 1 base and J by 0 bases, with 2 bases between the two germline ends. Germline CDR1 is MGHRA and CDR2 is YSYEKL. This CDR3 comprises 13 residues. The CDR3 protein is CASSQASTDTQYF. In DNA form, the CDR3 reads TGCGCCAGCAGCCAAGCTAGCACAGATACGCAGTATTTT.